This is a list of T cell receptor beta chains from one sample in a study of shared clonotypes between healthy human individuals. Only in-frame clones appear in the TCRdb table, and some are missing; sequencing was by immunoSEQ multiplex PCR. This sample has around 2.1 million clones; 85% to 95% occur once, and the top ten carry approximately 1.7%. The sequenced material came from naive CD8+ T cells from PBMCs. The source of these receptors is a man younger than 35 in good health. Some clones in this sample may be carry-over from other donors' samples. Each CDR3 is given with its conserved first and last residue. D genes are given only for firm matches. Clone size is stated in some rows and not others, as once, few, many or a class when expanded.

cdr3_aa cdr3_nt d_call clone_size j_call v_call
CASSLRQGAGQPQHF TGTGCCAGCAGTTTGCGGCAGGGGGCTGGTCAGCCCCAGCATTTT TRBD1 - TRBJ1-5 TRBV27
CASSIGHSYEQYF TGTGCCAGTAGTATTGGACACTCCTACGAGCAGTACTTC - - TRBJ2-7 TRBV19
CASSLAAARGRDTEAFF TGTGCCAGCAGCTTAGCGGCAGCTAGGGGTCGGGACACTGAAGCTTTCTTT - - TRBJ1-1 TRBV7-8
CASSQRGRAPEQYF TGTGCCAGCAGCCAACGCGGGAGGGCCCCCGAGCAGTACTTC TRBD2 - TRBJ2-7 TRBV4-2
CASSLFPRGDTEAFF TGTGCCAGCAGCTTATTTCCCCGGGGGGACACTGAAGCTTTCTTT - - TRBJ1-1 TRBV13
CSCRLGTEAFF TGCAGCTGCCGCCTCGGGACTGAAGCTTTCTTT - - TRBJ1-1 TRBV29-1
CASSSGQGNYGYTF TGTGCCAGTAGTTCCGGACAGGGTAACTATGGCTACACCTTC TRBD1 - TRBJ1-2 TRBV19
CASRADRADYGYTF TGTGCCAGCAGGGCGGACAGGGCTGACTATGGCTACACCTTC TRBD1 - TRBJ1-2 TRBV6-5
CASSLPGETQYF TGTGCCAGCAGCTTACCGGGAGAGACCCAGTACTTC - - TRBJ2-5 TRBV7-2
CASSPQDRVDTYGYTF TGCGCCAGCAGCCCACAGGACAGGGTGGACACCTATGGCTACACCTTC TRBD1 - TRBJ1-2 TRBV5-1
CASSLAIVTYNEQFF TGTGCCAGCAGCTTAGCCATCGTTACCTACAATGAGCAGTTCTTC - - TRBJ2-1 TRBV7-9
CASSILQGAEAFF TGCGCCAGCAGCATTCTACAGGGTGCTGAAGCTTTCTTT - - TRBJ1-1 TRBV5-1
CASSLNGIGNTIYF TGTGCCAGCAGCTTAAATGGGATTGGAAACACCATATATTTT - - TRBJ1-3 TRBV11-2
CASSPGRTYEQYF TGTGCCAGCAGTCCGGGGCGTACCTACGAGCAGTACTTC - once TRBJ2-7 TRBV27
CASSQEEVGAGESGELFF TGCGCCAGCAGCCAAGAGGAGGTGGGAGCGGGAGAATCCGGGGAGCTGTTTTTT TRBD2 - TRBJ2-2 TRBV4-3
CASSPGQGAWAQYF TGTGCCAGCAGCCCGGGACAGGGGGCGTGGGCCCAGTACTTC TRBD1 - TRBJ2-5 TRBV7-2
CASSPRTTYEQYF TGTGCCAGCAGCCCTCGGACCACCTACGAGCAGTACTTC - - TRBJ2-7 TRBV7-9
CASTAGQRLIYF TGTGCCAGTACCGCCGGACAGCGGCTGATATATTTT - - TRBJ1-3 TRBV19
CASSLGSGVSYEQYF TGTGCCAGCAGCTTGGGGAGCGGGGTATCCTACGAGCAGTACTTC TRBD2 - TRBJ2-7 TRBV5-6
CASSVEWGYSYTEAFF TGTGCCAGCAGCGTAGAGTGGGGGTACAGCTACACTGAAGCTTTCTTT - - TRBJ1-1 TRBV11-2
CASSFGQGGAIQYF TGTGCCAGCAGTTTCGGACAGGGGGGTGCCATTCAGTACTTC TRBD1 - TRBJ2-4 TRBV27
CASSLLDSGFYEQYF TGTGCCAGCAGCTTATTGGACAGCGGTTTCTACGAGCAGTACTTC - - TRBJ2-7 TRBV11-2
CASSPGTAPSTEAFF TGCGCCAGCAGCCCAGGGACAGCACCTTCCACTGAAGCTTTCTTT TRBD1 few TRBJ1-1 TRBV4-3
CASSLLRGRHEQYF TGTGCCAGCAGTTTATTACGGGGGCGACACGAGCAGTACTTC - - TRBJ2-7 TRBV28
CASPSGGPTDTQYF TGTGCCAGCCCCTCAGGGGGCCCGACAGATACGCAGTATTTT TRBD1 - TRBJ2-3 TRBV6-6
CASSLFQGTENTGELFF TGTGCCAGCAGTTTATTTCAGGGGACAGAGAACACCGGGGAGCTGTTTTTT TRBD1 - TRBJ2-2 TRBV28
CASGPFGSSYEQYF TGTGCCAGCGGACCTTTCGGGAGCTCCTACGAGCAGTACTTC - - TRBJ2-7 TRBV6-1
CASSLSWDSRIWEQYF TGTGCCAGCAGTTTATCCTGGGACAGCCGTATCTGGGAGCAGTACTTC TRBD1 - TRBJ2-7 TRBV27
CASSYRAVNTEAFF TGTGCCAGCAGTTACCGAGCAGTGAACACTGAAGCTTTCTTT - - TRBJ1-1 TRBV6-5
CASSIDLETYEQYF TGTGCCAGTAGTATAGATCTTGAGACATACGAGCAGTACTTC - - TRBJ2-7 TRBV19
CASSAGDRAGNTIYF TGTGCCAGCAGCGCAGGTGACAGGGCCGGAAACACCATATATTTT TRBD1 - TRBJ1-3 TRBV9
CASGLWPREVTSGGETQYF TGTGCTAGTGGTTTGTGGCCTCGGGAAGTGACTAGCGGGGGAGAGACCCAGTACTTC TRBD2 - TRBJ2-5 TRBV12-5
CAISESPDGDFYEQYF TGTGCCATCAGTGAGTCTCCGGACGGCGACTTCTACGAGCAGTACTTC - - TRBJ2-7 TRBV10-3
CASSLGLAKEQFF TGTGCCAGCAGCTTGGGACTAGCGAAGGAGCAGTTCTTC TRBD2 - TRBJ2-1 TRBV5-4
CASRALPTGGNEQYF TGTGCCAGCAGGGCCCTCCCCACAGGTGGGAACGAGCAGTACTTC - once TRBJ2-7 TRBV28
CSVAGILGEQYF TGCAGCGTTGCTGGTATTCTGGGCGAGCAGTACTTC - - TRBJ2-7 TRBV29-1
CASSLYRGVDEQYF TGTGCCAGCAGTTTATACAGGGGAGTGGACGAGCAGTACTTC TRBD1 - TRBJ2-7 TRBV27
CASLGQGIGGYTF TGTGCCAGCCTGGGACAGGGGATAGGTGGCTACACCTTC TRBD1 - TRBJ1-2 TRBV19
CASSLSLAGEYNEQFF TGTGCCAGCAGTTTATCCCTAGCGGGAGAGTACAATGAGCAGTTCTTC TRBD2 - TRBJ2-1 TRBV27
CSVDLAQGRSYEQYF TGCAGCGTTGATCTCGCACAAGGGAGGTCCTACGAGCAGTACTTC - - TRBJ2-7 TRBV29-1
CASSQDPGSHNEQFF TGCGCCAGCAGCCAAGATCCGGGGTCCCACAATGAGCAGTTCTTC - - TRBJ2-1 TRBV4-3
CASSLRGPYGNTIYF TGTGCCAGCAGTTTAAGGGGCCCCTATGGAAACACCATATATTTT - - TRBJ1-3 TRBV27
CASSASLAGRQETQYF TGCGCCAGCAGCGCATCCCTAGCGGGGCGCCAAGAGACCCAGTACTTC TRBD2 - TRBJ2-5 TRBV5-1
CASSLRSYTGTGELFF TGTGCCAGCAGTTTAAGAAGCTATACAGGCACCGGGGAGCTGTTTTTT - - TRBJ2-2 TRBV28
CASIGLAEIFRDTQYF TGTGCCAGCATCGGACTAGCGGAGATCTTCCGGGATACGCAGTATTTT - - TRBJ2-3 TRBV21-1
CASSLSILWGNEQFF TGTGCCAGCAGTTTATCTATTTTGTGGGGCAATGAGCAGTTCTTC - - TRBJ2-1 TRBV27
CASSGPGGKAYNEQFF TGTGCCAGCAGCGGTCCGGGCGGGAAGGCCTACAATGAGCAGTTCTTC - - TRBJ2-1 TRBV9
CASSLSQGVVNNEQFF TGTGCCAGCAGTTTATCCCAGGGGGTTGTTAATAATGAGCAGTTCTTC TRBD1 - TRBJ2-1 TRBV27
CASSLQAGRVHEQFF TGTGCCAGCAGTTTACAAGCCGGCAGAGTCCATGAGCAGTTCTTC - many TRBJ2-1 TRBV27
CASNGRGDKAYNEQFF TGTGCCAGCAACGGTCGCGGGGACAAGGCCTACAATGAGCAGTTCTTC - - TRBJ2-1 TRBV2
CSAPYYPQGGTEAFF TGCAGCGCACCTTACTACCCTCAGGGTGGGACTGAAGCTTTCTTT - - TRBJ1-1 TRBV29-1
CASTLRGQPQHF TGTGCCAGTACCCTGAGGGGTCAGCCCCAGCATTTT - - TRBJ1-5 TRBV19